Included here is one T cell receptor beta chain sequence, with context. Its target antigen remains unknown. Per-base quality was not reported, and no clone a single base away is much larger than it. The germline V gene yields MNHEY for CDR1 and SVGAGI for CDR2. The CDR3, cysteine through phenylalanine, is 14 amino acids long. Only CDR3 DNA is held: 42 bases, read in frame from base 1. V is cut back by 6 bases and J by 3 bases, with 4 bases in the junction unmatched. This specimen belongs to a study of T cell responses to AZD1222 COVID-19 vaccine (TCRdb year 2021). Background on the whole study: AZD1222 recipients whose second dose came at about 4 weeks and those whose second dose came at about 12 weeks were combined into one group, since spike-specific TCR depth and breadth did not differ between the two schedules. TCR sequencing was performed for roughly 250 trial participants, of whom around 210 were given two doses of AZD1222 and around 26 were given two doses of MenACWY control vaccine. Enrollment into the trials was organized by age into subgroups of 18-55, 56-69 and 70-plus years, and those subgroups contained roughly 150, 30 and 60 TCR-sequenced participants, respectively. The paper as a whole reports these results and caveats: Participants were mostly white British, with more females than males. The authors suggested clonal diversity may have been underestimated. Epitopes outside the regions mutated in the B.1.351 and B.1.1.7 variants were reportedly recognized by nearly half of the unique spike-specific TCRs. Because no day 14 peak-response samples were available, repertoires were characterized only after the peak T cell response. The whole spike protein was spanned by vaccine-associated CD4 TCRs, and dominant responses were seen in regions 160-218 and 743-854. The 56-69-year group was small, and its depth increase did not reach significance, likely because of low power. Conclusions about previously exposed vaccinees are limited because only five to seven AZD1222 recipients were SARS-CoV-2 seropositive at baseline. Spike-specific TCR breadth and depth rose significantly after two AZD1222 doses compared with day 0 and with MenACWY recipients.

The meaning of the sample's time point label: baseline before first vaccination. Vaccinee samples came from UK trials COV001 and COV002, including a single-blind randomized controlled phase 2/3 trial of AZD1222 (ChAdOx1 nCoV-19) in healthy adults. For TCRbeta chain sequencing, PBMC samples from trial participants were taken at day 0 and at day 28 after the second dose. The CDR3 regions of human TCRbeta chains were subjected to immunosequencing. For the original study's pipeline: TCRs in the repertoires were compared against a reference library of SARS-CoV-2-specific TCRs that had been generated with the MIRA antigen-specificity platform. Breadth was defined as the fraction of unique TCRs that were SARS-CoV-2-associated. Depth was defined as the fraction of total T cells that were SARS-CoV-2-associated. Using the MIRA data, every spike-specific TCR was mapped to the spike region that the TCR reacted to and assigned to either a CD4 or a CD8 class. Log10-transformed breadth and depth values were compared by one-way ANOVA with Sidak's multiple comparisons tests. Drawn from immuneACCESS, this table holds only the in-frame rearrangements with V and J called that TCRdb kept. Clones are partly lost; checked studies trace under half to an unresolved V gene and leave the rest unexplained. V and J calls and clone size are copied from that table; D and trimming were computed from the DNA. Counted in this sample were some 130,000 clones; more than 90% of them appeared once. Together, the top ten hold roughly 1.7% of the sample.

The chain joins TRBV6-5 to TRBJ1-3, with 8 central nucleotides matching TRBD1. The source was peripheral blood, collected on day 0 of AZD1222 vaccination. The sequence was collected from an adult in good health. CDR3 region: CASSGQGNGNTIYF. DNA sequence: TGTGCCAGCAGCGGACAGGGTAATGGAAACACCATATATTTT.